This note documents a single TCR beta chain sequence. What it binds is not known. CDR3-region Arm-PCR and iRepertoire HTBI primers produced the TCR beta libraries. TCRdb re-analysed the multiplex PCR reads in MiXCR, keeping a single row per CDR3 protein. The data show fewer than 600,000 distinct CDR3 sequences, with around a fifth seen just once and over 10% held by the top ten. Time point described: persistent/refractory GD, antithyroid drugs over 5 years with positive TRAb. Researchers made the TCR library from RNA that was extracted from PBMCs. The length of the CDR3 is 16 residues. Germline lookup yields CDR1 SNHLY and CDR2 FYNNEI. J gave up 10 bases and V 0 bases, and 9 bases lay outside the gene matches. This entry belongs to a study of regulatory T cells in long-lasting Graves disease. Overall study results and limits: TRBV28, TRBJ1-2 and TRBJ2-5 emerged as the favored segments in persistent disease.

The material was peripheral blood mononuclear cells (PBMCs), obtained when the disease was refractory, from a patient treated with antithyroid drugs. The chain links TRBV2 to TRBJ2-1; TRBD2 matches 10 bases. This receptor was taken from a female donor with Graves disease. The DNA of the CDR3 is TGTGCCAGCAGTGAAGCAAGGCTAGCGGGAGCACAGGAGCAGTTCTTC. Translated, it gives CASSEARLAGAQEQFF.